This T cell receptor (beta chain) was recovered during a study of siplizumab effects on memory and regulatory T cells. Notes on this clone: The target antigen is unknown.

Data came from immunoSEQ multiplex PCR; TCRdb stores just in-frame clones and leaves some out. In the table there are over 95,000 clones, 93% of which are singletons. Whole-study findings and limits: Suppressive activity of Tregs proliferating in siplizumab cultures remained unconfirmed.

The CDR3 covers 13 residues. The germline V gene encodes CDR1 MNHEY and CDR2 SVGAGI. V shed 10 bases, J shed 6 bases, and the junction held 6 bases outside the gene matches. Material: non-Treg CD4+ T cells sorted from blood. The source is a human donor in good health. The V and J genes are TRBV6-5 and TRBJ1-5; TRBD1 aligns across 10 bases. The CDR3 protein is CATRDRGGQPQHF. As DNA, the CDR3 is TGTGCCACCAGGGACAGGGGAGGTCAGCCCCAGCATTTT.